This T cell receptor (beta chain) was documented in a study of regulatory T cells in long-lasting Graves disease. At the level of the study: To qualify as persistent, Graves' disease required over 5 years of antithyroid drugs with positive TSH receptor antibodies. Study results and caveats: Accuracy might have suffered from few samples. Repertoires from persistent disease leaned toward TRBV28, TRBJ1-2 and TRBJ2-5.

This clonotype was seen a few times. Its antigen is currently unknown. A much larger clone is a single base away; this may be a read error. Germline CDR1 reads MNHNS; CDR2 reads SASEGT. The CDR3 sequence is 15 residues long. Described time point: persistent/refractory GD, antithyroid drugs over 5 years with positive TRAb. With RNA extracted from PBMCs as input, the TCR library was made. Blood from the periphery, about 9 milliliters in all, was drawn into EDTA tubes. Arm-PCR with iRepertoire HTBI primers amplified the CDR3 regions for these TCR beta libraries. One entry per CDR3 protein, called by TCRdb with MiXCR from the multiplex PCR reads. The sample has hundreds of thousands of distinct CDR3 sequences; around 20% are singletons.

The J gene is TRBJ2-2, the V gene TRBV6-1; D gene uncertain. The sample here was peripheral blood mononuclear cells (PBMCs), taken when the disease was refractory, from a patient treated with antithyroid drugs. This TCR came from a female donor with Graves disease. The CDR3 bases are TGTGCAAGCAGGTGGCTAGGAGCGAGCACCGGGGAGCTGTTTTTT. It is translated as CASRWLGASTGELFF.